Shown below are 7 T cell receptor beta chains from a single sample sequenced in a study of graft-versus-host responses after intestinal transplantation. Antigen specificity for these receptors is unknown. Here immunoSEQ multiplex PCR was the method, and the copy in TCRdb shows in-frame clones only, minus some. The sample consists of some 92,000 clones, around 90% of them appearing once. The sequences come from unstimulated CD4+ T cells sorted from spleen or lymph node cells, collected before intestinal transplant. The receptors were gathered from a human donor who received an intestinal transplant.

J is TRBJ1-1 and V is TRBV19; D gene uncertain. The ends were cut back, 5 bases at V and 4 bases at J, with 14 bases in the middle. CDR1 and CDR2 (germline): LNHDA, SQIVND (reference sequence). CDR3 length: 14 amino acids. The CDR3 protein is CASSSLPGTTEAFF. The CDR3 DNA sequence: TGTGCCAGTAGTTCCCTTCCAGGAACCACTGAAGCTTTCTTT.

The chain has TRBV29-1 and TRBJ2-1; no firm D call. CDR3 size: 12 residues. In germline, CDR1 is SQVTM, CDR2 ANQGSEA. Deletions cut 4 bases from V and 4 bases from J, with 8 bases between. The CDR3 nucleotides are TGCAGCGTTGGTGCCAAATACAATGAGCAGTTCTTC. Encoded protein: CSVGAKYNEQFF.

The CDR3 DNA sequence: TGTGCCATCAGTGAGCCGACAGGGTACACCGGGGAGCTGTTTTTT. Translation gives CAISEPTGYTGELFF. J is TRBJ2-2 and V is TRBV10-3; 7 bases map to TRBD1. Germline V gene data show CDR1 as ENHRY and CDR2 as SYGVKD. V shed 2 bases and J 3 bases; nucleotides not matched to a gene: 3. The length of the CDR3 is 15 residues.

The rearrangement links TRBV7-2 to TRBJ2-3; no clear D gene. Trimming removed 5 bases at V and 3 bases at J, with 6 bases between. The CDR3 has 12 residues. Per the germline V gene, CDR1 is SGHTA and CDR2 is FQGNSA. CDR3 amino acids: CASSRYTDTQYF. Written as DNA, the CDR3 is TGTGCCAGCAGCCGTTATACAGATACGCAGTATTTT.

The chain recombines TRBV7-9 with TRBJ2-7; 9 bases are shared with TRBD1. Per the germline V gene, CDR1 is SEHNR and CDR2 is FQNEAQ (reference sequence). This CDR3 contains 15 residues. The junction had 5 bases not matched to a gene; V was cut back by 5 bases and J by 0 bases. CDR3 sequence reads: CASSRGTGTSYEQYF. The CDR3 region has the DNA TGTGCCAGCAGCCGAGGGACAGGGACCTCCTACGAGCAGTACTTC.

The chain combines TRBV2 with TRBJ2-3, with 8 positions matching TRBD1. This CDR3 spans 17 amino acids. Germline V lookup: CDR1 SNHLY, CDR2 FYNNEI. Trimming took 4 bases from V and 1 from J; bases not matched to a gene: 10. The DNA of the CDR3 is TGTGCCAGCAGTGTATACTTGGGACAGGCGGGCACAGATACGCAGTATTTT. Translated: CASSVYLGQAGTDTQYF.

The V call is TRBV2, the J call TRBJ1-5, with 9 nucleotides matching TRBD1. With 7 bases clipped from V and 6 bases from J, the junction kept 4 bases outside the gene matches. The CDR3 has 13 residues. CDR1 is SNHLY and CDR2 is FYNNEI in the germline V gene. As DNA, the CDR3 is TGTGCCAGCAAGTGGACAGGGGTTCAGCCCCAGCATTTT. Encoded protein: CASKWTGVQPQHF. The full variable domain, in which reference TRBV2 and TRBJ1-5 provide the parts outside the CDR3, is EPEVTQTPSHQVTQMGQEVILRCVPISNHLYFYWYRQILGQKVEFLVSFYNNEISEKSEIFDDQFSVERPDGSNFTLKIRSTKLEDSAMYFCASKWTGVQPQHFGDGTRLSIL.